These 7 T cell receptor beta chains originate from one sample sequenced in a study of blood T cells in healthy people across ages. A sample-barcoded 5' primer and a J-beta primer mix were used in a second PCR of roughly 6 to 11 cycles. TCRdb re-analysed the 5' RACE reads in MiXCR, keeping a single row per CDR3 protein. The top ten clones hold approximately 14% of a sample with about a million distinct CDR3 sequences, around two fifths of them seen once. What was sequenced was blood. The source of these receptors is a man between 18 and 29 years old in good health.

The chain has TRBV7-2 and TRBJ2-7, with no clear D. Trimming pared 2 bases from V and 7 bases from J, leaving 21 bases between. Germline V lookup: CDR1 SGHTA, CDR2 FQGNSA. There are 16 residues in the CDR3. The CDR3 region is CASSLRVNRLIYEQYF. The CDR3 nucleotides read TGTGCCAGCAGCTTAAGGGTGAATAGATTGATATATGAGCAGTACTTC. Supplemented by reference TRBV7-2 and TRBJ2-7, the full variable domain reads GAGVSQSPSNKVTEKGKDVELRCDPISGHTALYWYRQSLGQGLEFLIYFQGNSAPDKSGLPSDRFSAERTGGSVSTLTIQRTQQEDSAVYLCASSLRVNRLIYEQYFGPGTRLTVT.

CDR3 DNA sequence: TGTGCCAGCAGCATTGCCCCGGGGAATTCAGACAATGAGCAGTTCTTC. Amino acid sequence: CASSIAPGNSDNEQFF. The chain recombines TRBV9 with TRBJ2-1; D might be TRBD2 (5 bases). CDR3 length equals 16 residues. Germline lookup yields CDR1 SGDLS and CDR2 YYNGEE. The V end lost 4 bases, the J end lost 5 bases, and 19 bases lay between the germline ends. Together with reference TRBV9 and TRBJ2-1, the CDR3 gives the full variable domain: DSGVTQTPKHLITATGQRVTLRCSPRSGDLSVYWYQQSLDQGLQFLIQYYNGEERAKGNILERFSAQQFPDLHSELNLSSLELGDSALYFCASSIAPGNSDNEQFFGPGTRLTVL.

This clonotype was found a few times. The CDR3, as DNA: TGTGCCAGCAGTACCCTGGACAGGGATGGGAACACTGAAGCTTTCTTT. It encodes CASSTLDRDGNTEAFF. The chain carries TRBV27 and TRBJ1-1, with 8 bases lining up with TRBD1. V was clipped by 5 bases and J by 1 base; unmatched bases: 9. The CDR3 is 16 residues long. Germline assignment: CDR1 MNHEY and CDR2 SMNVEV (reference sequence).

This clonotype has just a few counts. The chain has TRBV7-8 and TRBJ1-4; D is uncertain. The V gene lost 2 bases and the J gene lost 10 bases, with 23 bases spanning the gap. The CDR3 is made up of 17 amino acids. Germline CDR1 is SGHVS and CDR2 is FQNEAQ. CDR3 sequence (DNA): TGTGCCAGCAGCTTATTTTCGGGTCGGCAGGCGTTGGGAAAACTGTTTTTT. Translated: CASSLFSGRQALGKLFF.

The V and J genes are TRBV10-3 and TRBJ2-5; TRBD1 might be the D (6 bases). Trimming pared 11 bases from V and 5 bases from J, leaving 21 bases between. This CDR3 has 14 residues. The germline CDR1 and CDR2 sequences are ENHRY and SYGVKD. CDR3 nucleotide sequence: TGTGCCTCCACAAGCGACAGGTCTGGGGAGACCCAGTACTTC. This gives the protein CASTSDRSGETQYF.

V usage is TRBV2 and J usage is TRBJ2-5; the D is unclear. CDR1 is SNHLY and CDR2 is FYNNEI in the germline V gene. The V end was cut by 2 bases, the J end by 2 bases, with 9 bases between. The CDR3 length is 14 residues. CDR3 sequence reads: CASSEPARQETQYF. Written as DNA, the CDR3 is TGTGCCAGCAGTGAACCGGCTAGGCAAGAGACCCAGTACTTC.

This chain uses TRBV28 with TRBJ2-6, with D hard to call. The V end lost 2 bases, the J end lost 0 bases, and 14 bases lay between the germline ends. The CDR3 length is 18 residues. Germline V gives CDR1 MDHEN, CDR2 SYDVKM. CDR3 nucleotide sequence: TGTGCCAGCAGTTTAGGTCCGGTTTCAAGCTCTGGGGCCAACGTCCTGACTTTC. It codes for CASSLGPVSSSGANVLTF.